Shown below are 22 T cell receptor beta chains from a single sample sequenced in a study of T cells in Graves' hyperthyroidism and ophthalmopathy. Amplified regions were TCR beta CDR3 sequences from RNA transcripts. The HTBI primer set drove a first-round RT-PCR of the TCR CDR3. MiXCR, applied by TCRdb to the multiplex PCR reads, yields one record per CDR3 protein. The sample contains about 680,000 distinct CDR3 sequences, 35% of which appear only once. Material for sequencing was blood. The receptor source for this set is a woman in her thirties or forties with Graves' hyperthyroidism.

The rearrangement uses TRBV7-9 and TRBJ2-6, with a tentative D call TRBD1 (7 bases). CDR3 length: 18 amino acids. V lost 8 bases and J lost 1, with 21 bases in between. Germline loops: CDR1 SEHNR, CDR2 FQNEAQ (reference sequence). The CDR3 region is CASSPSGGFFSGANVLTF. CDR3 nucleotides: TGTGCCAGCTCTCCCTCAGGGGGGTTTTTTTCTGGGGCCAACGTCCTGACTTTC. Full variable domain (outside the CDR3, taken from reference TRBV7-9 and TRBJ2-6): DTGVSQNPRHKITKRGQNVTFRCDPISEHNRLYWYRQTLGQGPEFLTYFQNEAQLEKSRLLSDRFSAERPKGSFSTLEIQRTEQGDSAMYLCASSPSGGFFSGANVLTFGAGSRLTVL.

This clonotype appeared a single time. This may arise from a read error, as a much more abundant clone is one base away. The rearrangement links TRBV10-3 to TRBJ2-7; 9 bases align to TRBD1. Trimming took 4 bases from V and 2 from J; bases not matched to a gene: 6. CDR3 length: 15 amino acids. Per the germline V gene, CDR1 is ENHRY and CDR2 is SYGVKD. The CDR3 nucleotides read TGTGCCATCAGTGCCCCGGGACAGGGTACCTACGAGCAGTACTTC. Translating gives CAISAPGQGTYEQYF.

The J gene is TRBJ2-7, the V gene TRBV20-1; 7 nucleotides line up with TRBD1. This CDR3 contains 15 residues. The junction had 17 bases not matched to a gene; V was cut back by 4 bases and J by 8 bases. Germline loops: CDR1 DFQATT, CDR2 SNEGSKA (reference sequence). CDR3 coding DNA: TGCAGTGCTACACCGACAGGGCGCAATCAGCCCCAGCAGTACTTC. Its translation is CSATPTGRNQPQQYF.

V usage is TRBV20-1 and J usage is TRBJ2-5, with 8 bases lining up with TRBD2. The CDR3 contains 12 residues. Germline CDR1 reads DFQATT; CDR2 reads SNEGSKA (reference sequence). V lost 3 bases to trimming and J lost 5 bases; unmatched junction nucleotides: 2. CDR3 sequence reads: CSASSGAETQYF. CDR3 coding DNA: TGCAGTGCTAGTAGCGGGGCTGAGACCCAGTACTTC.

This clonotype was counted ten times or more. The CDR3 sequence: CASSPGGYYGYTF. The DNA of the CDR3 is TGTGCCAGCAGCCCAGGGGGCTACTATGGCTACACCTTC. The V gene is TRBV5-4, the J gene TRBJ1-2, with 8 nucleotides matching TRBD1. The CDR3 runs 13 residues. CDR1 is SGHNT and CDR2 is YYREEE in the germline V gene (reference sequence). Losses at the gene ends were 4 bases for V and 3 bases for J; bases not matched to a gene: 2.

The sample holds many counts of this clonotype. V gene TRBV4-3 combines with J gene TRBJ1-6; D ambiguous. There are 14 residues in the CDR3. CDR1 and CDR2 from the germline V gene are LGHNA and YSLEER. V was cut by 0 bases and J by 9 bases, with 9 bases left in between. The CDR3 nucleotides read TGCGCCAGCAGCCAAGAGGTTGGTGGTTCACCCCTCCACTTT. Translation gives CASSQEVGGSPLHF.

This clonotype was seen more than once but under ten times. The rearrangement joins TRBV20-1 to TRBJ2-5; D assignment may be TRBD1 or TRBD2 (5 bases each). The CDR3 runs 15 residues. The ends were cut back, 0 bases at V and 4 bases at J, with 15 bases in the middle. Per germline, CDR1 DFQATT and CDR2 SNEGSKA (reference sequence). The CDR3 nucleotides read TGCAGTGCTAGAGACGGAGACGTTGGGGGAGAGACCCAGTACTTC. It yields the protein CSARDGDVGGETQYF.

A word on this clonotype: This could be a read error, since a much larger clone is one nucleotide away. The CDR3 nucleotides read TGTGCCAGCAGCCGCGAGTATATCGGATCACCCCTCCAATTT. Translated: CASSREYIGSPLQF. This chain links TRBV7-9 with TRBJ1-6; D remains unclear. The germline gives CDR1 SEHNR, CDR2 FQNEAQ (reference sequence). CDR3 length: 14 amino acids.

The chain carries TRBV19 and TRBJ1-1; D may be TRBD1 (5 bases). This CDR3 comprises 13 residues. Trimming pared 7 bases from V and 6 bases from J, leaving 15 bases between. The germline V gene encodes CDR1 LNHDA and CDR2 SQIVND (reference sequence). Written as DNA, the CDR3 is TGTGCCAGTACAGAGTCGGGGGTCGCTGAAGCTTTCTTT. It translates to CASTESGVAEAFF.

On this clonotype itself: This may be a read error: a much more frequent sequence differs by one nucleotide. CDR3 amino acids: CASTKETQYF. The CDR3 DNA is TGTGCCAGCACCAAAGAGACCCAGTACTTC. V is TRBV9 and J is TRBJ2-5; D unclear. CDR3 length: 10 amino acids. Per germline, CDR1 SGDLS and CDR2 YYNGEE. Trimming cost V 6 bases and J 3 bases, with 3 bases left between them.

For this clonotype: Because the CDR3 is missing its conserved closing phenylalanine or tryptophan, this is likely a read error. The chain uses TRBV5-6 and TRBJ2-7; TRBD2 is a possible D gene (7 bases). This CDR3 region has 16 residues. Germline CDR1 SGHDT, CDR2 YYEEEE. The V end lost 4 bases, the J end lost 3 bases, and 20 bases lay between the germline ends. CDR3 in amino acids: CASSRLGGLENYEQYL. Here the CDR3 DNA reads TGTGCCAGCAGCCGACTCGGGGGGCTGGAAAACTACGAGCAGTACCTC.

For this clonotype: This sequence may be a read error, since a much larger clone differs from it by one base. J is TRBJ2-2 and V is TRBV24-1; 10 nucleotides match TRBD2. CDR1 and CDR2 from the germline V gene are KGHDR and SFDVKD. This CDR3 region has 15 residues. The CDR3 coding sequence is TGTGCCAGCAGTGATGGACTAGCGGCTAAACGGAAGCTGTTTTTT. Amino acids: CASSDGLAAKRKLFF.

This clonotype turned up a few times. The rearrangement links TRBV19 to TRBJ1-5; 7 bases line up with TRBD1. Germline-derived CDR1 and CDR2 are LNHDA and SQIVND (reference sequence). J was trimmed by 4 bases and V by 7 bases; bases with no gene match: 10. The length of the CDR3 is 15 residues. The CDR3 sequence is CASTEEGQQNQPQHF. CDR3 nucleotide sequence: TGTGCCAGTACCGAAGAGGGACAGCAGAATCAGCCCCAGCATTTT.

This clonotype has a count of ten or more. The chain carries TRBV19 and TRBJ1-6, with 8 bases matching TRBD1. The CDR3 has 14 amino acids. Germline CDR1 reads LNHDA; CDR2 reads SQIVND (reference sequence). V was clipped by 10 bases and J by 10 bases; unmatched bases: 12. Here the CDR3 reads CANPPGTGRSPLHF. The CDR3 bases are TGTGCCAATCCCCCCGGGACAGGACGATCACCCCTCCACTTT.

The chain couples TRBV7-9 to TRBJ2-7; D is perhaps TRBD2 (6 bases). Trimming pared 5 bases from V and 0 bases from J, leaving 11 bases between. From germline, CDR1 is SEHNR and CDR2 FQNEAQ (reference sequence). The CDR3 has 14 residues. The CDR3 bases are TGTGCCAGCAGCGGGGGGACTGTCTCCTACGAGCAGTACTTC. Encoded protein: CASSGGTVSYEQYF.

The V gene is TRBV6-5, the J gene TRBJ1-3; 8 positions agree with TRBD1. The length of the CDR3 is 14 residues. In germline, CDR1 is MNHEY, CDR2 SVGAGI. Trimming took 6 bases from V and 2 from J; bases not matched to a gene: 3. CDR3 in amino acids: CASRTDRAGNTIYF. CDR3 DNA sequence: TGTGCCAGCAGAACGGACAGGGCTGGAAACACCATATATTTT.

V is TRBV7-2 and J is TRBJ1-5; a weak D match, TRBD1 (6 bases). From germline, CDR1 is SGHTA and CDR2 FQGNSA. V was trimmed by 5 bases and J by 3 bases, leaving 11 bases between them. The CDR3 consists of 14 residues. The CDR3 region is CASSGGAVNQPQHF. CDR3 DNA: TGTGCCAGCAGCGGGGGGGCCGTCAATCAGCCCCAGCATTTT.

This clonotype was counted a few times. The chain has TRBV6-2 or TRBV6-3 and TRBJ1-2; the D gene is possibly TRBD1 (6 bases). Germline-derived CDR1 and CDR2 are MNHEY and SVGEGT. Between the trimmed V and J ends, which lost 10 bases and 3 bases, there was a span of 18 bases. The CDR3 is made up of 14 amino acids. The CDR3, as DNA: TGTGCCATCGCCCGGGGGGGGCGCGACTATGGCTACACCTTC. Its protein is CAIARGGRDYGYTF.

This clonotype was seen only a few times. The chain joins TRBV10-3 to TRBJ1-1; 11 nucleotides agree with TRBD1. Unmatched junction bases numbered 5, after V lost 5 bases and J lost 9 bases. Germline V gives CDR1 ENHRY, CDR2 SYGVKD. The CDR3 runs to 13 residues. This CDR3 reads CAISRDRGTQAFF. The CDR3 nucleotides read TGTGCCATCAGTCGGGACAGGGGGACTCAAGCTTTCTTT.

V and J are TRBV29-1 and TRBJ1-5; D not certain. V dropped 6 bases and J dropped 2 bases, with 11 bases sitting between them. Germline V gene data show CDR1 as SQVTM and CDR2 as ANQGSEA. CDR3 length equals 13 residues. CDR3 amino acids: CSVTDTGNQPQHF. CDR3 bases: TGCAGCGTGACCGACACGGGCAATCAGCCCCAGCATTTT.

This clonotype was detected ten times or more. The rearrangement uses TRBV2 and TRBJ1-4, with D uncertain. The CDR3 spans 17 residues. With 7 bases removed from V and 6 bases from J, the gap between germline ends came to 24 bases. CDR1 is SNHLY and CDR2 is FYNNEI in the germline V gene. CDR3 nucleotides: TGTGCCAGCAAGCGCTCCCTTTCAATTTCGCGAGATGAAAAACTGTTTTTT. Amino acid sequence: CASKRSLSISRDEKLFF.

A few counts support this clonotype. Written as DNA, the CDR3 is TGTGCCAGCATGCCAGCTACTAGCAATCAGCCCCAGCATTTT. Residues: CASMPATSNQPQHF. The rearrangement uses TRBV27 and TRBJ1-5, with D unclear. The CDR3 sequence is 14 residues long. Germline V gene data show CDR1 as MNHEY and CDR2 as SMNVEV (reference sequence). V dropped 7 bases and J dropped 0 bases, with 10 bases sitting between them.